The T cell receptor (beta chain) under discussion was sequenced for a study of shared clonotypes between healthy human individuals. Naive CD8 cells lacked CD45RO, underwent positive selection for CCR7 and left out terminally differentiated effector memory CD45RA+ cells. Assay used: immunoSEQ multiplex PCR; TCRdb lists only in-frame clones, some missing. The sample yields about 2 million clones, over 85% seen once. J was trimmed by 5 bases and V by 6 bases; bases with no gene match: 8. CDR1 is SGDLS and CDR2 is YYNGEE in the germline V gene. The CDR3 spans 14 residues. The TCR originated in a man between 18 and 35 years old in good health. What was sequenced was naive CD8+ T cells sorted from blood. The gene calls are TRBV9 and TRBJ2-3; 8 bases map to TRBD2. The CDR3: CASNREGRVDTQYF. In DNA form, the CDR3 reads TGTGCCAGCAACCGGGAGGGCCGGGTAGATACGCAGTATTTT.